This T cell receptor beta chain emerged from a study of cytomegalovirus exposure and HLA in healthy donors. The V gene's germline CDR1 is SGHTS and CDR2 YDEGEE. The V end was cut by 0 bases, the J end by 0 bases, with 5 bases between. This CDR3 contains 14 residues. The primer mix had 60 Vbeta and 13 Jbeta primers. TCRdb keeps only in-frame clones here, not all; method: immunoSEQ multiplex PCR. The data contain 85,000 to 130,000 clones, approximately 73% of them singletons. Specimen: PBMCs. The receptor was derived from a woman aged 50 to 60 in good health and CMV-seropositive. The chain links TRBV5-8 to TRBJ2-3; D not resolved. The CDR3 here is CASSLGASTDTQYF. CDR3 nucleotides: TGTGCCAGCAGCTTGGGGGCCAGCACAGATACGCAGTATTTT.